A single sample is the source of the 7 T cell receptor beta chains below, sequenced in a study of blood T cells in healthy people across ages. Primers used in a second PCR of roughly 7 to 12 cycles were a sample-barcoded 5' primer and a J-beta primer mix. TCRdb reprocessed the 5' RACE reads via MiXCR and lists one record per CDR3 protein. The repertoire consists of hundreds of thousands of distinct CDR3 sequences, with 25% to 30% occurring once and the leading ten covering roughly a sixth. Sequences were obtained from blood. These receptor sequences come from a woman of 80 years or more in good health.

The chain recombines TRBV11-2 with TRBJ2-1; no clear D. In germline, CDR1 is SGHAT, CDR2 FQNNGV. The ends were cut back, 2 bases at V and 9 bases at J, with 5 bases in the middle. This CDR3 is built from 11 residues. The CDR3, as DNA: TGTGCCAGCAGCTTACCTCCTGAGCAGTTCTTC. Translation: CASSLPPEQFF.

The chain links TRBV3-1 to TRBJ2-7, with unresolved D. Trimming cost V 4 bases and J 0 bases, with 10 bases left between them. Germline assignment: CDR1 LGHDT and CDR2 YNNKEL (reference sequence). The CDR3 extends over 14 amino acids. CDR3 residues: CASSRKIDSYEQYF. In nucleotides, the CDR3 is TGTGCCAGCAGCCGCAAAATCGACTCCTACGAGCAGTACTTC.

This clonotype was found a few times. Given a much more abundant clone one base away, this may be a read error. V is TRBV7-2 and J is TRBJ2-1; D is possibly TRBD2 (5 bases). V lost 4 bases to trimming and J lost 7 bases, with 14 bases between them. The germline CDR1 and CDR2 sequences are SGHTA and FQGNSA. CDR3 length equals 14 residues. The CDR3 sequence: CASSCVQRRNEQFF. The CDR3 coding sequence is TGTGCCAGCAGCTGCGTACAGCGGAGAAATGAGCAGTTCTTC.

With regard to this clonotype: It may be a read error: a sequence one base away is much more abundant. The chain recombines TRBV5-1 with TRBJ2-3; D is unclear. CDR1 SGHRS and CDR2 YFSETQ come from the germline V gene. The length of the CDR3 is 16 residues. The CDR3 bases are TGCGCCAGCAGCTTTACACAGTCGGCTGACACAGATGCGCAGTATTTT. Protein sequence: CASSFTQSADTDAQYF.

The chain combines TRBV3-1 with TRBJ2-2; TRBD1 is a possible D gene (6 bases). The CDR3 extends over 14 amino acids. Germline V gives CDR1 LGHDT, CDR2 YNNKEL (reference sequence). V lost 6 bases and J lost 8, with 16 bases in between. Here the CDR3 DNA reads TGTGCCAGCAGGTGGACAGTTTTCGCTGGGGAGCTGTTTTTT. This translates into CASRWTVFAGELFF.

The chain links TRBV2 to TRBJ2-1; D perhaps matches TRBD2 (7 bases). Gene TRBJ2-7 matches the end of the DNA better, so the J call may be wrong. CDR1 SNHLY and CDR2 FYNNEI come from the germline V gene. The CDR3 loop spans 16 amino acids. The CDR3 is CASSEDGRGAYNEQYF. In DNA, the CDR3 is TGTGCCAGCAGTGAAGATGGGAGGGGGGCGTACAATGAGCAGTACTTC.

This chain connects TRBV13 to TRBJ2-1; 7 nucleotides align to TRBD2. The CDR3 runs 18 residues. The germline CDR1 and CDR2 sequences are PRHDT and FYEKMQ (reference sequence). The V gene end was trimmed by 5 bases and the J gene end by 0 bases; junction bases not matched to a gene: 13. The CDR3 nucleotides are TGTGCCAGCAGCCCACCCCCAACTAGCGTGAGCTCCTACAATGAGCAGTTCTTC. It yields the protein CASSPPPTSVSSYNEQFF. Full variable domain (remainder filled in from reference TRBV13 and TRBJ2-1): AAGVIQSPRHLIKEKRETATLKCYPIPRHDTVYWYQQGPGQDPQFLISFYEKMQSDKGSIPDRFSAQQFSDYHSELNMSSLELGDSALYFCASSPPPTSVSSYNEQFFGPGTRLTVL.